The 29 T cell receptor beta chains in this list originate from one sample, sequenced in a study of post-analysis software for immune sequencing data. Carried by the TCR beta cDNA libraries were unique molecular identifiers. A single record per CDR3 protein comes from TCRdb applying MiXCR to the PCR reads. Here the sample spans under 900,000 distinct CDR3 sequences, roughly half being singletons. Study outcomes and limitations: Roughly five TRBV segments were more frequent in patients than controls; TRBV5-6, TRBV5-1 and TRBV20-1 belonged to this group.

Their specific antigens are unknown. Sequenced input: blood. These TCRs come from a girl aged 5-17 years with multiple sclerosis.

V usage is TRBV10-3 and J usage is TRBJ2-5; TRBD1 agrees at 12 bases. V gave up 0 bases and J gave up 4 bases; unmatched junction bases: 6. The V gene's germline CDR1 is ENHRY and CDR2 SYGVKD. The CDR3 runs 17 residues. The DNA for the CDR3 is TGTGCCATCAGTGAGTCGTGGGACAGGGGGCATGGAGAGACCCAGTACTTC. Encoded protein: CAISESWDRGHGETQYF.

V gene TRBV5-1 combines with J gene TRBJ2-5, with D tentatively TRBD2 (5 bases). This CDR3 contains 16 residues. Trimming stripped 0 bases from V and 0 bases from J, with 12 bases between. Germline values: CDR1 SGHRS, CDR2 YFSETQ. The CDR3 DNA follows: TGCGCCAGCAGCTTGGATCCTCCCGGGGACCAAGAGACCCAGTACTTC. Its translation is CASSLDPPGDQETQYF.

This clonotype was observed a handful of times. The chain joins TRBV6-5 to TRBJ1-2; D ambiguous. The CDR3 loop spans 13 amino acids. V dropped 2 bases and J dropped 6 bases, with 10 bases sitting between them. From germline, CDR1 is MNHEY and CDR2 SVGAGI. The chain's CDR3 is CASSYTHYHGYTF. The CDR3 DNA is TGTGCCAGCAGTTACACCCATTACCATGGCTACACCTTC.

V and J are TRBV7-3 and TRBJ1-1; tentative D call: TRBD1 (5 bases). V shed 2 bases and J shed 1 base, with 8 bases lying between them. Germline V lookup: CDR1 SGHTA, CDR2 FQGTGA. The CDR3 is made up of 14 amino acids. CDR3 coding DNA: TGTGCCAGCAGCTTATCAGGGTGGAACACTGAAGCTTTCTTT. The encoded protein is CASSLSGWNTEAFF. The whole variable domain, remainder taken from reference TRBV7-3 and TRBJ1-1, is GAGVSQTPSNKVTEKGKYVELRCDPISGHTALYWYRQSLGQGPEFLIYFQGTGAADDSGLPNDRFFAVRPEGSVSTLKIQRTERGDSAVYLCASSLSGWNTEAFFGQGTRLTVV.

V and J are TRBV7-8 and TRBJ2-3; tentatively, D is TRBD1 or TRBD2 (5 bases each). Trimming cost V 3 bases and J 2 bases, with 15 bases left between them. The CDR3 is 16 amino acids. Germline V gene data show CDR1 as SGHVS and CDR2 as FQNEAQ. The CDR3 loop is CASSFAGTRYTDTQYF. CDR3 coding DNA: TGTGCCAGCAGCTTTGCCGGGACCAGGTACACAGATACGCAGTATTTT. The full variable domain, rest sourced from reference TRBV7-8 and TRBJ2-3, is GAGVSQSPRYKVAKRGQDVALRCDPISGHVSLFWYQQALGQGPEFLTYFQNEAQLDKSGLPSDRFFAERPEGSVSTLKIQRTQQEDSAVYLCASSFAGTRYTDTQYFGPGTRLTVL.

The rearrangement links TRBV29-1 to TRBJ2-7; 10 nucleotides line up with TRBD1. The V and J ends lost 1 base and 5 bases, in that order; junction bases with no gene match: 5. Germline V gives CDR1 SQVTM, CDR2 ANQGSEA. This CDR3 region has 14 residues. The CDR3 protein is CSVEAGGQGNEQYF. The CDR3 DNA is TGCAGCGTTGAAGCCGGGGGACAGGGGAACGAGCAGTACTTC.

V usage is TRBV6-6 and J usage is TRBJ2-7; D is perhaps TRBD1 or TRBD2 (6 bases each). The CDR3 loop spans 13 amino acids. The germline CDR1 and CDR2 sequences are MNHNY and SVGAGI (reference sequence). Trimming shortened V by 2 bases and J by 6 bases, and 11 bases separated the two germline ends. The CDR3, as DNA: TGTGCCAGCAGTTACGGGGGGCGCAGCGAGCAGTACTTC. Translation: CASSYGGRSEQYF.

V is TRBV6-1 and J is TRBJ1-2; 8 bases fit TRBD1. The CDR3 has 15 amino acids. J lost 8 bases, V lost 6 bases, and 14 bases had no gene match. Looked up from germline, CDR1 is MNHNS and CDR2 is SASEGT. The CDR3 loop is CASRGADRAFLGYTF. CDR3 in DNA: TGTGCCAGCAGAGGAGCGGACAGGGCATTCCTCGGCTACACCTTC.

This clonotype was observed a handful of times. This chain connects TRBV6-1 to TRBJ2-2, with 12 bases that match TRBD2. The CDR3 is made up of 15 amino acids. The germline V gene encodes CDR1 MNHNS and CDR2 SASEGT. V dropped 6 bases and J dropped 6; count of bases not matched to a gene: 5. For the CDR3, the DNA is TGTGCCAGCAGGACACTAGCGGGAGGTGCCGGGGAGCTGTTTTTT. This translates into CASRTLAGGAGELFF.

This chain uses TRBV3-1 with TRBJ2-1; TRBD2 matches 7 bases. V dropped 2 bases and J dropped 6; count of bases not matched to a gene: 7. In germline, CDR1 is LGHDT, CDR2 YNNKEL (reference sequence). The CDR3 extends over 15 amino acids. The chain's CDR3 is CASSQSGAGSNEQFF. The CDR3, as DNA: TGTGCCAGCAGCCAATCCGGAGCGGGATCCAATGAGCAGTTCTTC.

The gene calls are TRBV20-1 and TRBJ2-1, with 8 positions matching TRBD1. The CDR3 sequence is 14 residues long. Germline assignment: CDR1 DFQATT and CDR2 SNEGSKA (reference sequence). J was trimmed by 5 bases and V by 6 bases; bases with no gene match: 9. The CDR3 is CSASRGQADNEQFF. The CDR3 DNA follows: TGCAGTGCGAGTCGGGGACAGGCCGACAATGAGCAGTTCTTC.

This clonotype turned up a few times. The DNA of the CDR3 is TGCAGTGCTAGCAGGACGAACACTGAAGCTTTCTTT. It is translated as CSASRTNTEAFF. The chain recombines TRBV20-1 with TRBJ1-1; D not resolved. The CDR3 has 12 residues. The germline V and J ends were trimmed by 3 bases and 1 base, with 6 bases remaining between them. Germline CDR1 DFQATT, CDR2 SNEGSKA (reference sequence).

This clonotype showed up just a few times. The gene calls are TRBV19 and TRBJ1-2, with D perhaps TRBD1 (5 bases). V dropped 6 bases and J dropped 10 bases, with 18 bases sitting between them. The CDR3 runs to 13 residues. CDR1 and CDR2 from the germline V gene are LNHDA and SQIVND (reference sequence). The CDR3 sequence: CASRRDRAWDYTF. The CDR3 DNA is TGTGCCAGTAGAAGGGACCGAGCTTGGGACTACACCTTC.

This clonotype showed up just a few times. V gene TRBV5-1 combines with J gene TRBJ2-1; TRBD1 agrees at 9 bases. The germline gives CDR1 SGHRS, CDR2 YFSETQ. The CDR3 length is 15 residues. V lost 0 bases to trimming and J lost 9 bases; unmatched junction nucleotides: 7. The CDR3 is CASSLGVQGAREQFF. CDR3 bases: TGCGCCAGCAGCTTGGGGGTACAGGGGGCGCGTGAGCAGTTCTTC.

This clonotype was detected a few times. This chain connects TRBV5-1 to TRBJ1-5; possibly TRBD1 for D (5 bases). In germline, CDR1 is SGHRS, CDR2 YFSETQ. Trimming stripped 4 bases from V and 4 bases from J, with 12 bases between. The CDR3 length is 14 residues. The CDR3 is CASSPGTENQPQHF. CDR3 nucleotides: TGCGCCAGCAGCCCCGGGACGGAGAATCAGCCCCAGCATTTT.

The chain couples TRBV7-9 to TRBJ2-3; possible D gene TRBD1, 5 bases. The CDR3 covers 16 residues. V lost 4 bases, J lost 2 bases, and 16 bases lay in between. CDR1 SEHNR and CDR2 FQNEAQ come from the germline V gene (reference sequence). In DNA form, the CDR3 reads TGTGCCAGCAGCTCCCTGACAGTCGAAACCACAGATACGCAGTATTTT. Translation: CASSSLTVETTDTQYF.

In this sample, this clonotype turned up a few times. The genes are TRBV6-6 and TRBJ2-7; TRBD1 might be the D (5 bases). The V gene lost 2 bases and the J gene lost 5 bases, with 10 bases spanning the gap. CDR1 and CDR2 (germline): MNHNY, SVGAGI (reference sequence). This CDR3 is built from 13 residues. The CDR3 DNA reads as TGTGCCAGCAGTTACCCTAGGGGCCACGAGCAGTACTTC. This sequence encodes CASSYPRGHEQYF.

The chain joins TRBV4-1 to TRBJ2-7; D perhaps matches TRBD1 (6 bases). Deletions cut 3 bases from V and 0 bases from J, with 12 bases between. Germline V gene lookup returns CDR1 MGHRA and CDR2 YSYEKL. The CDR3 is 15 amino acids. The CDR3 spells CASSHHRDTSYEQYF. The CDR3, as DNA: TGCGCCAGCAGCCATCACCGGGACACCTCCTACGAGCAGTACTTC.

This clonotype appeared a few times. The rearrangement links TRBV29-1 to TRBJ2-7, with 11 bases aligning to TRBD2. Germline CDR1 reads SQVTM; CDR2 reads ANQGSEA. Germline trimming cut 7 bases from V and 4 bases from J; bases unmatched to any gene: 3. This CDR3 has 12 amino acids. As DNA, the CDR3 is TGCAGCGCCGTAGCGGGAGGGTACGAGCAGTACTTC. The encoded protein is CSAVAGGYEQYF.

This rearrangement joins TRBV7-3 to TRBJ2-5, with TRBD2 identical over 10 bases. The CDR3 is 14 residues long. CDR1 SGHTA and CDR2 FQGTGA come from the germline V gene. J gave up 4 bases and V 5 bases, and 4 bases lay outside the gene matches. The CDR3 region has the DNA TGTGCCAGCAGCCCCAAGCGGGAGGGAGAGACCCAGTACTTC. It yields the protein CASSPKREGETQYF.

The CDR3 DNA sequence: TGTGCCAGCAGCCGACAGGGGGCCGGCACAGATACGCAGTATTTT. Protein sequence: CASSRQGAGTDTQYF. The V and J genes are TRBV12-3 or TRBV12-4 and TRBJ2-3, with 10 nucleotides matching TRBD1. The CDR3 sequence is 15 residues long. V dropped 6 bases and J dropped 1; count of bases not matched to a gene: 4.

The rearrangement links TRBV7-6 to TRBJ2-7; 7 nucleotides align to TRBD2. The J segment lost 2 bases and the V segment lost 5 bases, leaving 9 bases of the junction unmatched. The CDR3 is 15 amino acids. Per the germline V gene, CDR1 is SGHVS and CDR2 is FNYEAQ. CDR3 in DNA: TGTGCCAGCAGCCCACGGGGAGGGTTGACCTACGAGCAGTACTTC. Its translation: CASSPRGGLTYEQYF. Complete variable domain (other parts from reference TRBV7-6 and TRBJ2-7): GAGVSQSPRYKVTKRGQDVALRCDPISGHVSLYWYRQALGQGPEFLTYFNYEAQQDKSGLPNDRFSAERPEGSISTLTIQRTEQRDSAMYRCASSPRGGLTYEQYFGPGTRLTVT.

The V call is TRBV15, the J call TRBJ2-1, with a possible D match to TRBD2 (5 bases). Germline lookup yields CDR1 LNHNV and CDR2 YYDKDF (reference sequence). This CDR3 has 16 amino acids. Trimming took 1 base from V and 1 from J, leaving 11 bases between them. The CDR3 spells CATSRGGLRSYNEQFF. The CDR3, as DNA: TGTGCCACCAGCAGAGGAGGGTTAAGGTCCTACAATGAGCAGTTCTTC.

The chain couples TRBV20-1 to TRBJ2-5; TRBD1 matches at 7 bases. Germline V gene sequence: CDR1 DFQATT, CDR2 SNEGSKA (reference sequence). V trimming: 3 bases; J trimming: 2 bases; junction bases outside the gene matches: 12. CDR3 length: 16 residues. CDR3 region: CSASIRDSSRQETQYF. The CDR3 DNA sequence: TGCAGTGCTAGTATACGGGACAGCTCCCGGCAAGAGACCCAGTACTTC.

The chain employs TRBV5-1 and TRBJ2-7; D not resolved. V was trimmed by 3 bases and J by 3 bases, leaving 10 bases between them. There are 13 residues in the CDR3. In germline, CDR1 is SGHRS, CDR2 YFSETQ. CDR3 amino acids: CASSSRVNYEQYF. The CDR3, as DNA: TGCGCCAGCAGCTCCCGGGTCAACTACGAGCAGTACTTC.

V usage is TRBV2 and J usage is TRBJ2-7, with D hard to call. The end of the DNA aligns better with TRBJ2-5, so the J call may be wrong. The CDR3 length is 12 residues. Germline V gene sequence: CDR1 SNHLY, CDR2 FYNNEI. This chain's CDR3 is CASSELTETQYF. In DNA form, the CDR3 reads TGTGCCAGCAGTGAGTTGACGGAGACCCAGTACTTC.

The chain couples TRBV6-2 or TRBV6-3 to TRBJ2-1, with a possible D match to TRBD2 (5 bases). Trimming removed 2 bases from V and 2 bases from J, with 22 bases in between. Germline V CDR1 and CDR2: MNHEY, SVGEGT. The CDR3 has 19 residues. DNA of the CDR3: TGTGCCAGCAGTTACGGGAGCTATGATGAGCTTAAACCCTACAATGAGCAGTTCTTC. Translated: CASSYGSYDELKPYNEQFF.

The chain employs TRBV6-4 and TRBJ2-7, with D perhaps assigned TRBD1 or TRBD2 (5 bases each). This CDR3 comprises 14 residues. Germline V lookup: CDR1 MRHNA, CDR2 SNTAGT. Trimming took 7 bases from V and 0 from J, leaving 13 bases between them. This chain's CDR3 is CASTMDGTSYEQYF. CDR3 DNA: TGTGCCAGCACCATGGACGGGACCTCCTACGAGCAGTACTTC.

This clonotype was observed a handful of times. CDR3 in amino acids: CASSQGLPPYNEQFF. CDR3 DNA: TGTGCCAGCAGCCAGGGCCTCCCCCCCTACAATGAGCAGTTCTTC. The rearrangement joins TRBV9 to TRBJ2-1, with TRBD1 as a possible D gene (5 bases). The CDR3 loop spans 15 amino acids. V lost 4 bases, J lost 2 bases, and 13 bases lay in between. Germline lookup yields CDR1 SGDLS and CDR2 YYNGEE.